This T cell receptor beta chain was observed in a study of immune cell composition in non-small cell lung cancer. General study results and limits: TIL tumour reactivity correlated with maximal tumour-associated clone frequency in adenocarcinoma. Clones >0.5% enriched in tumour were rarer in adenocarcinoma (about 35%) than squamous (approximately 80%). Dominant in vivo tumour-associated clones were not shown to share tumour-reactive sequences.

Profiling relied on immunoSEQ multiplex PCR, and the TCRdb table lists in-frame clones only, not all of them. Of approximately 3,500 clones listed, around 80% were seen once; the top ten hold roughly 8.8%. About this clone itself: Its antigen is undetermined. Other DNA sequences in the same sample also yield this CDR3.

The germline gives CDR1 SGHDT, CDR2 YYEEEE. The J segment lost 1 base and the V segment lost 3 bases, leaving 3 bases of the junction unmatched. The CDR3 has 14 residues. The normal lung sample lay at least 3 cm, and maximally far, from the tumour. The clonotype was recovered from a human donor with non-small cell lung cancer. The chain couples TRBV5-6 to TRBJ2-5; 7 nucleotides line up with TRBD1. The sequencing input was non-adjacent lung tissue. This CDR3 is CASSYRQGQETQYF. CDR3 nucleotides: TGTGCCAGCAGCTACAGACAGGGCCAAGAGACCCAGTACTTC. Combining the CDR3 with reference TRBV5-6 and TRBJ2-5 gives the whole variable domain DAGVTQSPTHLIKTRGQQVTLRCSPKSGHDTVSWYQQALGQGPQFIFQYYEEEERQRGNFPDRFSGHQFPNYSSELNVNALLLGDSALYLCASSYRQGQETQYFGPGTRLLVL.